This T cell receptor (beta chain) stems from a study of T cell responses to AZD1222 COVID-19 vaccine. Study-level points and caveats: Without day 14 samples, only post-peak T cell repertoires were studied. With dominance at 160-218 and 743-854, vaccine-associated CD4 TCRs spanned spike. The sample set comprised mostly white British donors with more females, and clonal diversity was possibly underestimated. Only 6 or 7 AZD1222 recipients tested seropositive at baseline.

Measured with immunoSEQ multiplex PCR; TCRdb has only the in-frame clones, and not every one. Found here are more than 100,000 clones, roughly 91% of them singletons; the top ten hold 5%. Worth noting for this clone: No antigen is known for it.

The origin of this receptor is an adult who received the AZD1222 COVID-19 vaccine. The sequencing here drew on peripheral blood, taken 28 days after the second AZD1222 dose.

The CDR3, as DNA: TGTGCCAGCAGTACTACAGGGAGTCATCAGCCCCAGCATTTT. Translating it yields CASSTTGSHQPQHF. This chain uses TRBV27 with TRBJ1-5; tentatively, D is TRBD1 (6 bases). V lost 5 bases and J lost 5, with 13 bases in between. Per the germline V gene, CDR1 is MNHEY and CDR2 is SMNVEV (reference sequence). This CDR3 region has 14 residues.